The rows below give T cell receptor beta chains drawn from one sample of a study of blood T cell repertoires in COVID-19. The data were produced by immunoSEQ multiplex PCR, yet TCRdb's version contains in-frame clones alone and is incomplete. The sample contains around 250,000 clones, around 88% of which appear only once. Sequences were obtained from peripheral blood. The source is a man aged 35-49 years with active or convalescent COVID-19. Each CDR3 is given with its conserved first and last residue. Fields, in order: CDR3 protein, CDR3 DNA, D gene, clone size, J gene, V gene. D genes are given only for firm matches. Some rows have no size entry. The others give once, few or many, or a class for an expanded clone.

CAAGDMNTEAFF	TGTGCCGCAGGGGACATGAACACTGAAGCTTTCTTT	NA	few	TRBJ1-1	TRBV18
CASSLRGTNVLTF	TGTGCCAGCAGTTTACGGGGAACCAACGTCCTGACTTTC	NA	NA	TRBJ2-6	TRBV12-3/TRBV12-4
CAWRQQGSFGYTF	TGTGCCTGGAGACAACAGGGATCATTTGGCTACACCTTC	NA	NA	TRBJ1-2	TRBV30
CASSSGQGADLGTEAFF	TGCGCCAGCAGCTCTGGACAGGGGGCCGATTTGGGCACTGAAGCTTTCTTT	TRBD1	NA	TRBJ1-1	TRBV5-1
CASSIRDRSHYGYTF	TGTGCCAGTAGTATCCGGGACAGAAGCCACTATGGCTACACCTTC	TRBD1	NA	TRBJ1-2	TRBV19
CASSLWGRVGQETQYF	TGTGCCAGCAGCTTGTGGGGCAGGGTAGGGCAAGAGACCCAGTACTTC	NA	NA	TRBJ2-5	TRBV5-4
CASSFAGAGPNYGYTF	TGTGCCAGCAGCTTTGCTGGGGCAGGACCCAACTATGGCTACACCTTC	NA	once	TRBJ1-2	TRBV5-6
CAWSGSGNTIYF	TGTGCCTGGAGCGGGAGTGGAAACACCATATATTTT	NA	NA	TRBJ1-3	TRBV30
CASSQAGGPSNQPQHF	TGCGCCAGCAGCCAAGCAGGAGGACCTAGCAATCAGCCCCAGCATTTT	NA	NA	TRBJ1-5	TRBV4-1
CASSPGASSFYEQYF	TGTGCCAGCTCACCGGGGGCCTCATCCTTCTACGAGCAGTACTTC	NA	NA	TRBJ2-7	TRBV18
CASNKGTFGDTQYF	TGTGCCAGTAACAAGGGGACATTCGGCGATACGCAGTATTTT	NA	NA	TRBJ2-3	TRBV19
CATSDSRAGTVYEQYF	TGTGCCACCAGTGATAGTAGAGCCGGGACAGTCTACGAGCAGTACTTC	TRBD1	NA	TRBJ2-7	TRBV24-1
CASSSPGAYNEQFF	TGTGCCAGCAGCTCCCCGGGGGCCTACAATGAGCAGTTCTTC	NA	NA	TRBJ2-1	TRBV7-3
CASSQAGGDTDTQYF	TGCGCCAGCAGCCAAGCGGGGGGGGACACAGATACGCAGTATTTT	TRBD2	NA	TRBJ2-3	TRBV4-1
CASSPLLTSPTDTQYF	TGTGCCAGCAGCCCCCTCTTGACTAGCCCAACAGATACGCAGTATTTT	TRBD2	NA	TRBJ2-3	TRBV14
CASSVQGITGELFF	TGTGCCAGCAGCGTACAGGGTATCACCGGGGAGCTGTTTTTT	NA	NA	TRBJ2-2	TRBV7-3
CASSTGTGGEKLFF	TGTGCCAGCAGTACCGGGACGGGAGGGGAAAAACTGTTTTTT	NA	NA	TRBJ1-4	TRBV9